This T cell receptor (beta chain) originates from a study of cytomegalovirus exposure and HLA in healthy donors. With 60 Vbeta and 13 Jbeta primers, the PCR was carried out. Libraries were prepared by immunoSEQ multiplex PCR; TCRdb keeps only in-frame clonotypes and omits some of them. The sample lists 100,000 to 120,000 clones, over 55% occurring once. The CDR3 runs 15 residues. CDR1 LGHNA and CDR2 YNFKEQ come from the germline V gene. With 1 base removed from V and 5 bases from J, the gap between germline ends came to 12 bases. The donors (healthy individuals) were bone marrow donors. The specimen sequenced was PBMCs. The V gene is TRBV4-2, the J gene TRBJ2-1, with a possible D match to TRBD2 (5 bases). The receptor was derived from a man aged 18 to 35 in good health and CMV-seropositive. This CDR3 is CASSQVSAGNNEQFF. CDR3 sequence (DNA): TGTGCCAGCAGCCAAGTAAGCGCGGGCAACAATGAGCAGTTCTTC.